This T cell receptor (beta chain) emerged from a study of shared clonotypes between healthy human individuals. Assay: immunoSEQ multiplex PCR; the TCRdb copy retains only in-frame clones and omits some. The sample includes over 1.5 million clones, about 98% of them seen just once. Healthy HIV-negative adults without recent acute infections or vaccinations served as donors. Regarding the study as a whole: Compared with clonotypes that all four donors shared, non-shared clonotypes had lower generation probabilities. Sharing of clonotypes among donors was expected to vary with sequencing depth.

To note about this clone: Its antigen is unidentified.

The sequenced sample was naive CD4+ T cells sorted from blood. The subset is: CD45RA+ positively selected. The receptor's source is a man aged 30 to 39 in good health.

CDR3 bases: TGTGCCAGCAGCGCCCTCGGGACGACCTACGAGCAGTACTTC. This sequence encodes CASSALGTTYEQYF. The V gene is TRBV9, the J gene TRBJ2-7; D is possibly TRBD1 or TRBD2 (5 bases each). V was clipped by 3 bases and J by 2 bases, with 12 bases between them. The CDR3 spans 14 residues. Germline loops: CDR1 SGDLS, CDR2 YYNGEE. The entire variable domain, with the rest obtained from reference TRBV9 and TRBJ2-7, is as follows: DSGVTQTPKHLITATGQRVTLRCSPRSGDLSVYWYQQSLDQGLQFLIQYYNGEERAKGNILERFSAQQFPDLHSELNLSSLELGDSALYFCASSALGTTYEQYFGPGTRLTVT.